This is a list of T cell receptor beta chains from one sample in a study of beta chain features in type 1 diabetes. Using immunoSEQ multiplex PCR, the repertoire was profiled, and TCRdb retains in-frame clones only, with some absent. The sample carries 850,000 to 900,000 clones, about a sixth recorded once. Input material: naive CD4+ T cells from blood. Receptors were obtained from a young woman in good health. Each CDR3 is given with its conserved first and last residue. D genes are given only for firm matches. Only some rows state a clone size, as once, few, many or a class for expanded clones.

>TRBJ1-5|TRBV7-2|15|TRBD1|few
TGTGCCAGCAGCCCGACAGGGACTAGCAATCAGCCCCAGCATTTT
CASSPTGTSNQPQHF
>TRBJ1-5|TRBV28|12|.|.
TGTGCCAGCAGTGAGGTTGTTCAGCCCCAGCATTTT
CASSEVVQPQHF
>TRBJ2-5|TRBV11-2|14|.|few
TGTGCCAGCAGCTTTCTGGTAGCTGGGGAGACCCAGTACTTC
CASSFLVAGETQYF
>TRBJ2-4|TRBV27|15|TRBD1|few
TGTGCCAGCAGTCCAGGGACAGGGGGGGAGAACATTCAGTACTTC
CASSPGTGGENIQYF
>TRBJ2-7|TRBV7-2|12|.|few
TGTGCCAGCAGCCATTTGGGCTACGAGCAGTACTTC
CASSHLGYEQYF
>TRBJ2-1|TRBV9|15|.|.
TGTGCCAGCAGCCCGCTCGGGCTTTTGTACAATGAGCAGTTCTTC
CASSPLGLLYNEQFF
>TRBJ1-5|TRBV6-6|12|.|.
TGTGCCAGCTCAGGGGCAAATCAGCCCCAGCATTTT
CASSGANQPQHF
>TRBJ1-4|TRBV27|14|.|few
TGTGCCAGCAGTTTAGGGATTTATCCTGAAAAACTGTTTTTT
CASSLGIYPEKLFF
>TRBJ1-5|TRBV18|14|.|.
TGTGCCAGCTCAGCTCGGGACATCAATCAGCCCCAGCATTTT
CASSARDINQPQHF
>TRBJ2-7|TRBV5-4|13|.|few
TGTGCCAGCAGCTTGACGGGGTCCTACGAGCAGTACTTC
CASSLTGSYEQYF
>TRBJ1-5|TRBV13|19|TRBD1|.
TGTGCCAGCAGCTTAGGCCTAATGGGGGACAGAGGGGACAATCAGCCCCAGCATTTT
CASSLGLMGDRGDNQPQHF
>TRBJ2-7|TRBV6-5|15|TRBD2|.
TGTGCCAGCAGTTACTCGGGGACTAGCGGCCTCGAGCAGTACTTC
CASSYSGTSGLEQYF
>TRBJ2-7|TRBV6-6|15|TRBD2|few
TGTGCCAGCAGACGACGACTAGCGGGAGGGGACGAGCAGTACTTC
CASRRRLAGGDEQYF
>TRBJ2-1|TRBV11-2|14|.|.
TGTGCCAGCAGCTTAGATTGGTCACTAAATGAGCAGTTCTTC
CASSLDWSLNEQFF
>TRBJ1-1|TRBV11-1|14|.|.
TGTGCCAGCAGCCCCTCGACGGGGAACACTGAAGCTTTCTTT
CASSPSTGNTEAFF
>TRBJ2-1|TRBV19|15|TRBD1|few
TGTGCCAGTAGTATAGCGGGGACAGTACTCAATGAGCAGTTCTTC
CASSIAGTVLNEQFF
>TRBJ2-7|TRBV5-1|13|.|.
TGCGCCAGCAGCCCGCAGGGGACCTACGAGCAGTACTTC
CASSPQGTYEQYF
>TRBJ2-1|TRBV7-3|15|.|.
TGTGCCAGCAGCAAAGGACCCAGCTCCTACAATGAGCAGTTCTTC
CASSKGPSSYNEQFF
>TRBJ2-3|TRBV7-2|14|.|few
TGTGCCAGCAGCTCCGGGACTCCCCCAGATACGCAGTATTTT
CASSSGTPPDTQYF
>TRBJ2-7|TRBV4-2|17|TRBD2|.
TGTGCCAGCAGCCAAGAAGGAACGGGTAGCGGGAACAACGAGCAGTACTTC
CASSQEGTGSGNNEQYF
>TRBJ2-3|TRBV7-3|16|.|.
TGTGCCAGCAGCTTAAATGGAGAGGACCCCACAGATACGCAGTATTTT
CASSLNGEDPTDTQYF
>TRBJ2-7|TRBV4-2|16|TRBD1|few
TGTGCCAGCAGCCAAGATTTAACAGGGGTACTGGGTGAGCAGTACTTC
CASSQDLTGVLGEQYF
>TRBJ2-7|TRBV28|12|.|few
TGTGCCAGCAGTCTGGACCCATCCGAGCAGTACTTC
CASSLDPSEQYF
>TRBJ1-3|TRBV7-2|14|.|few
TGTGCCAGCAGCCCTCGGACGAGTGGAAACACCATATATTTT
CASSPRTSGNTIYF
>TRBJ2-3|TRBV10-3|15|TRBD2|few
TGTGCCATCAGTGAGCCTAGCGGAGGCACAGATACGCAGTATTTT
CAISEPSGGTDTQYF
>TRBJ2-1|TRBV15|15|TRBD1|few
TGTGCCACCAGCCGGTATGGACAGGGGGACAATGAGCAGTTCTTC
CATSRYGQGDNEQFF
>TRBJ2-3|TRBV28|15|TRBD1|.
TGTGCCAGCAGTTTGCCGGGACAGAGCACAGATACGCAGTATTTT
CASSLPGQSTDTQYF
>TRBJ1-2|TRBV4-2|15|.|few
TGTGCCAGCAGCCAAGGTTTCGAGGGTTCCTATGGCTACACCTTC
CASSQGFEGSYGYTF
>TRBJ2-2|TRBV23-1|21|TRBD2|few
TGCGCCAGCAGTCAATCCCCGTTCATATTTCGGACTAGCCCGAACACCGGGGAGCTGTTTTTT
CASSQSPFIFRTSPNTGELFF
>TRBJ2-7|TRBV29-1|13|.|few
TGCAGCGTTACAGGCCTAGGCGCCTACGAGCAGTACTTC
CSVTGLGAYEQYF
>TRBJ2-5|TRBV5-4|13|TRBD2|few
TGTGCCAGCAGCGACCAGCGGGATGAGACCCAGTACTTC
CASSDQRDETQYF
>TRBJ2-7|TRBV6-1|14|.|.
TGTGCCAGCAGTCCCGGGAGTTCCGTCTACGAGCAGTACTTC
CASSPGSSVYEQYF
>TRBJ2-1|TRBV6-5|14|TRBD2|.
TGTGCCAGCGGAAGTAGCGGGAGCCACAATGAGCAGTTCTTC
CASGSSGSHNEQFF
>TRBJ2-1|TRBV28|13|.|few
TGTGCCAGCAGTTCCATCCTAGGGAATGAGCAGTTCTTC
CASSSILGNEQFF
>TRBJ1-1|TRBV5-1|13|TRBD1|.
TGCGCCAGCCGTACGACAGGGTACACTGAAGCTTTCTTT
CASRTTGYTEAFF
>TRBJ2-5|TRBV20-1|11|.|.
TGCAGTGCTAGCCGGGAAGTGACCCAGTACTTC
CSASREVTQYF
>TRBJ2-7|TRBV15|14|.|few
TGTGCCACCAGCAGAGATCTGATGGTCTACGAGCAGTACTTC
CATSRDLMVYEQYF
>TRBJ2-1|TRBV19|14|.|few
TGTGCCAGCGGTTTTGGGTGGATCAGGGATGAGCAGTTCTTC
CASGFGWIRDEQFF
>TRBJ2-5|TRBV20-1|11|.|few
TGCAGCGGACTATCCTCAGAGACCCAGTACTTC
CSGLSSETQYF
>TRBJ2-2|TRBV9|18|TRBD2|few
TGTGCCAGCAGCCCACATCTCTTGACTAGCGGTGAAACCGGGGAGCTGTTTTTT
CASSPHLLTSGETGELFF
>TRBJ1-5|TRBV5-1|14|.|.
TGCGCCAGCAGCTCGGGGATAGGCAATCAGCCCCAGCATTTT
CASSSGIGNQPQHF
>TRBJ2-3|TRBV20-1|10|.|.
TGCAGTGCTAGTGCTGCGCGGGAGTATTTT
CSASAAREYF
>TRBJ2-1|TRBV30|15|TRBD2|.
TGTGCCTGGAGTCATTCTAGCGGAGTAAACAATGAGCAGTTCTTC
CAWSHSSGVNNEQFF
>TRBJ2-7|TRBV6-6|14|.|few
TGTGCCAGCAGTTACGTTAGGACGGACTACGAGCAGTACTTC
CASSYVRTDYEQYF
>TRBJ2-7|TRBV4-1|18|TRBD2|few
TGCGCCAGCAGCCAAGTCGTTAGCGGGAGGGCCGCCGTCTACGAGCAGTACTTC
CASSQVVSGRAAVYEQYF
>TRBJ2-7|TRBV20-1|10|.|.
TGCAGTGTGATGAGGTACGAGCAGTACTTC
CSVMRYEQYF
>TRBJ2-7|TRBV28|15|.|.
TGTGCCAGCAGTCGAGGGATTGGGACAACTTACGAGCAGTACTTC
CASSRGIGTTYEQYF
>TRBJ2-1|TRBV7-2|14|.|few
TGTGCCAGCAGCTTTGTTGGGACTGACAATGAGCAGTTCTTC
CASSFVGTDNEQFF
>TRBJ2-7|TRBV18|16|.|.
TGTGCCAGCTCTCTCTCCTGGGCAGGGGGGTTGGACGAGCAGTACTTC
CASSLSWAGGLDEQYF
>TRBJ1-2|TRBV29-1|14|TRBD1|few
TGCAGCGTATCACTTCAGACAGGGACCTATGGCTACACCTTC
CSVSLQTGTYGYTF
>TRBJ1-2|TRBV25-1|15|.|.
TGTGCCAGCAGTGACCCGGGTACGGGCGACTATGGCTACACCTTC
CASSDPGTGDYGYTF
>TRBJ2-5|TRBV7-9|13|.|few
TGTGCCAGCAGCCCGCCGGGAGTCGAGACCCAGTACTTC
CASSPPGVETQYF
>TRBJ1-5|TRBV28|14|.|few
TGTGCCAGCACCAAGAGGATAAATGGGCAGCCCCAGCATTTT
CASTKRINGQPQHF
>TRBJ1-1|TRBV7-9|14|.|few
TGTGCCAGCAGCACCTCCGTGGGGAACACTGAAGCTTTCTTT
CASSTSVGNTEAFF
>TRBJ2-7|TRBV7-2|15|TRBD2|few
TGTGCCAGCAGCTTGGAGACTAGCGGGTCCTACGAGCAGTACTTC
CASSLETSGSYEQYF